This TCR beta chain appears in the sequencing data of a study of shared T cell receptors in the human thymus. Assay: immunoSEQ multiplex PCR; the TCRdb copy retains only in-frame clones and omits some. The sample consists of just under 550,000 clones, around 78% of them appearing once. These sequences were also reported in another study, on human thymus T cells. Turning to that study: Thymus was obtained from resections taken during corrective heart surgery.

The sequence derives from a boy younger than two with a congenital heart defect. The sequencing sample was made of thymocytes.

The CDR3 DNA follows: TGTGCCAGCAGGAGGGATCTCAATCAGCCCCAGCATTTT. It specifies CASRRDLNQPQHF. This chain connects TRBV27 to TRBJ1-5; D unresolved. The CDR3 covers 13 residues. V was cut by 6 bases and J by 3 bases, with 9 bases left in between. The V gene's germline CDR1 is MNHEY and CDR2 SMNVEV (reference sequence).